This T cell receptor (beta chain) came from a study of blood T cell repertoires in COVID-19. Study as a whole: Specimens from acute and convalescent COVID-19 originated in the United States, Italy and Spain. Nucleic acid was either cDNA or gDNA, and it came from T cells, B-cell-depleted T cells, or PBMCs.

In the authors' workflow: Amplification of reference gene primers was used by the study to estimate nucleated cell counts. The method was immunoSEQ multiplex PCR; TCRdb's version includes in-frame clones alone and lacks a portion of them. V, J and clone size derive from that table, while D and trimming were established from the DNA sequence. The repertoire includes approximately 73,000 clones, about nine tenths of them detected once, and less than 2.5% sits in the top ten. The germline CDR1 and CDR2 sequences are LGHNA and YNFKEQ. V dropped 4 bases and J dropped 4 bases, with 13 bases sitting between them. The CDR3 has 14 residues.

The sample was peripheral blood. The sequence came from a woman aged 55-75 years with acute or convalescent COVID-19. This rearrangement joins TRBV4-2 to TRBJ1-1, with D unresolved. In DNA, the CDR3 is TGTGCCAGCAGCCGTGGCGGGGATGGCACTGAAGCTTTCTTT. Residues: CASSRGGDGTEAFF.